This T cell receptor beta chain was identified during a study of CD8+CD57+ T cells in acquired aplastic anemia. The patients chosen for sequencing had shown expansion of CD8+CD57+ cells (detected by flow cytometry). Profiling of TCR beta VDJ combinations and CDR3 sequences used genomic DNA as template. Each CDR3 protein gets one entry after TCRdb re-called the reads with MiXCR. The data hold hundreds of thousands of distinct CDR3 sequences, with 25% to 40% observed a single time. The CDR3 is 12 residues long. The germline V and J ends were trimmed by 1 base and 8 bases, with 8 bases remaining between them. CDR1 is MGHRA and CDR2 is YSYEKL in the germline V gene.

Sequencing input: sorted CD4+, CD8+, or CD8+CD57+ T cells (not recorded which) from PBMCs. The gene calls are TRBV4-1 and TRBJ1-1; D uncertain. The source of this sequence is a human donor with aplastic anemia. The CDR3 region is CASSQVQTEAFF. The CDR3 DNA sequence: TGCGCCAGCAGCCAAGTGCAGACAGAAGCTTTCTTT.